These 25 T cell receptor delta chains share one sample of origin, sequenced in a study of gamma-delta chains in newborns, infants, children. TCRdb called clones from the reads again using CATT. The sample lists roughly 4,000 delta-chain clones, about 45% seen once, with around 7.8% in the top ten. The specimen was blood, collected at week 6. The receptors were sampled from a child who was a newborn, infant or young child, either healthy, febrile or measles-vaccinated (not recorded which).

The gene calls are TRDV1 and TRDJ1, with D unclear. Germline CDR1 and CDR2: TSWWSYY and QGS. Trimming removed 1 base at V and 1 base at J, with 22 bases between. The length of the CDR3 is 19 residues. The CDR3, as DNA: TGTGCTCTTGGGGAACCGGTTTCCAAACATGGACGAACCACCGATAAACTCATCTTT. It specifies CALGEPVSKHGRTTDKLIF.

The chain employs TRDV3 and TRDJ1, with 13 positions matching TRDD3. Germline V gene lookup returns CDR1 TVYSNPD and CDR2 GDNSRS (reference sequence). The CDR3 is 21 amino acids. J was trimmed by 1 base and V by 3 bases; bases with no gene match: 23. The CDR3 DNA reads TGTGCCTTCCATTCCTACCCTTTACTGGGGGATACGCTAAGGGCCACCGATAAACTCATCTTT. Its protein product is CAFHSYPLLGDTLRATDKLIF.

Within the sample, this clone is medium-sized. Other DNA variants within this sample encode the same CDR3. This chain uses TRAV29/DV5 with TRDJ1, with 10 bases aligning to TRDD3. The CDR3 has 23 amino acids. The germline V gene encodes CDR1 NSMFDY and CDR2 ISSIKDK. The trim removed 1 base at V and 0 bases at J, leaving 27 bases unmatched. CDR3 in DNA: TGTGCAGCAAGCTATCCTTCCGTCTTTGTACTGGGGGATTCGACCCTGTACACCGATAAACTCATCTTT. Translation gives CAASYPSVFVLGDSTLYTDKLIF.

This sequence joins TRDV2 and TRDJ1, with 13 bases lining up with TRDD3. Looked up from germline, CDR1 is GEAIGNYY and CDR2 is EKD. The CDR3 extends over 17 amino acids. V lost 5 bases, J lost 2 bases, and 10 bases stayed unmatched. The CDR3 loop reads CACATYWGIRGTDKLIF. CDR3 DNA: TGTGCCTGTGCTACGTACTGGGGGATACGCGGAACCGATAAACTCATCTTT.

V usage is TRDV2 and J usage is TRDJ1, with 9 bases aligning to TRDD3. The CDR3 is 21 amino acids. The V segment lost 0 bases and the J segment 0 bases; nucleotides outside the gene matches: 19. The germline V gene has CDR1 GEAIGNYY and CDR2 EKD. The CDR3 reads CACDTGAYWGTLPLYTDKLIF. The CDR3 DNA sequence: TGTGCCTGTGACACCGGGGCGTACTGGGGGACCCTACCCCTTTACACCGATAAACTCATCTTT.

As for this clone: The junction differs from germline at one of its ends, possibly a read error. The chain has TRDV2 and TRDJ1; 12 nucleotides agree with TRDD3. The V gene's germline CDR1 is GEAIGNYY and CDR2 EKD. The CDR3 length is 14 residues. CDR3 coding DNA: TGTGCCCGTGACCTACTGGGGGATACAAAGAAACTCATCTTT. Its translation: CARDLLGDTKKLIF.

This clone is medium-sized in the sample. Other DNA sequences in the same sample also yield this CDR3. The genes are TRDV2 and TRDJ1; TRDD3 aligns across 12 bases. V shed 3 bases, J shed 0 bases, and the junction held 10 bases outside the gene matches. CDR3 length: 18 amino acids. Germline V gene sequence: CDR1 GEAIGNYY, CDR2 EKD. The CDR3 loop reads CACDFLGDTIQNTDKLIF. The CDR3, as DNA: TGTGCCTGTGACTTCCTGGGGGATACGATACAGAACACCGATAAACTCATCTTT.

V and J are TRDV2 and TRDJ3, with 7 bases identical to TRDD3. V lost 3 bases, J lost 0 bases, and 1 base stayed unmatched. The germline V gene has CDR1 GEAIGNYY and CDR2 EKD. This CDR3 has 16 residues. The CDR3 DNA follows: TGTGCCTGTGACTGGGGGAGCTCCTGGGACACCCGACAGATGTTTTTC. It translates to CACDWGSSWDTRQMFF.

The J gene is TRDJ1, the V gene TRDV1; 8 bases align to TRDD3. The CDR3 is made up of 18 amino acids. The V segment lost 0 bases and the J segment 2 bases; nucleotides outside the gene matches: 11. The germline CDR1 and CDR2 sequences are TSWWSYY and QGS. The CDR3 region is CALGELSLTGGMTDKLIF. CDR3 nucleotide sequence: TGTGCTCTTGGGGAACTTTCCCTTACTGGGGGGATGACCGATAAACTCATCTTT.

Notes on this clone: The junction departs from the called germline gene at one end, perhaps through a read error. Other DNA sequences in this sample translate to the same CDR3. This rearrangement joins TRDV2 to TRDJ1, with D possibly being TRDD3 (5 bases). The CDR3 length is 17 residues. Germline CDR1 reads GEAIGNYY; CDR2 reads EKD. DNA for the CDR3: TGTGCCTGTGACACCGGTCAGCGGATAAGGTCTACCGATAAGCTCATCTTT. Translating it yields CACDTGQRIRSTDKLIF.

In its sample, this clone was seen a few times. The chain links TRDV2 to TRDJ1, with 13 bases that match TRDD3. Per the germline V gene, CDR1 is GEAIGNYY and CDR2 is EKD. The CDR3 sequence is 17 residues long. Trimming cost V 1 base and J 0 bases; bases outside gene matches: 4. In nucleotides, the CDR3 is TGTGCCTGTGACACACTGGGGGATACGGAGCACACCGATAAACTCATCTTT. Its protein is CACDTLGDTEHTDKLIF.

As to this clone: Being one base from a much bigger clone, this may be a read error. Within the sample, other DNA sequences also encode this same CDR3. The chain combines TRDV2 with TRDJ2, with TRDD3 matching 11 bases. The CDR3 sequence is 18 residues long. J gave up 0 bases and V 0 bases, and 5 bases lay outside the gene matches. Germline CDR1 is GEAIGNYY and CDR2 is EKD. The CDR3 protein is CACDTVGLGDTLTAQLFF. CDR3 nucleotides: TGTGCCTGTGACACCGTGGGACTGGGGGATACTTTGACAGCACAACTCTTCTTT.

CDR3 nucleotides: TGTGCTCTTGGGGAACCCCGCCTACATTCCTTCGGGGGGATACACCCTGAGGGACTCATCTTT. It encodes CALGEPRLHSFGGIHPEGLIF. V usage is TRDV1 and J usage is TRDJ1; 9 nucleotides align to TRDD3. Trimming removed 1 base from V and 10 bases from J; junction bases left unmatched: 28. This CDR3 has 21 amino acids. From germline, CDR1 is TSWWSYY and CDR2 QGS.

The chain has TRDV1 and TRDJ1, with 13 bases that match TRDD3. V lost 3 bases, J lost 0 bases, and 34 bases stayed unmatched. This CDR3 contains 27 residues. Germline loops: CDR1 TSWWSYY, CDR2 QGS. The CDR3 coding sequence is TGTGCTCTTGGGGATGCCTTCCTCGTTACTGGGGGATACGCGTATCCCGGACGCTTCCCTGACACCGATAAACTCATCTTT. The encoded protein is CALGDAFLVTGGYAYPGRFPDTDKLIF.

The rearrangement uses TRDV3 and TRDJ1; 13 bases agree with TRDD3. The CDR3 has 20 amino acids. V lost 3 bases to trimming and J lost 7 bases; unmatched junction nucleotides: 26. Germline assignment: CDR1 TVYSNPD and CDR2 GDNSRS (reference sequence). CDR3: CAFNPKVGYWGIRGGAKLIF. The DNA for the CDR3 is TGTGCCTTCAATCCGAAGGTGGGGTACTGGGGGATACGCGGCGGAGCTAAACTCATCTTT.

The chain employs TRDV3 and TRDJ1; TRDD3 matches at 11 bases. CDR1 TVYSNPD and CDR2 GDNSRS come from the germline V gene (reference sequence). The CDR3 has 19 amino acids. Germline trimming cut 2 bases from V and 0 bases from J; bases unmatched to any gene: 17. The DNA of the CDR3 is TGTGCCTTTCCCTACCTACTGGGGGATAAGTTAGATCACACCGATAAACTCATCTTT. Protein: CAFPYLLGDKLDHTDKLIF.

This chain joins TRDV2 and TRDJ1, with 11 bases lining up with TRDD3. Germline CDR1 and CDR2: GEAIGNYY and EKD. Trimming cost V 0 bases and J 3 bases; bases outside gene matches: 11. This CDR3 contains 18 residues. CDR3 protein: CACDTVTTGGYSSDKLIF. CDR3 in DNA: TGTGCCTGTGACACCGTAACTACTGGGGGATATTCTTCCGATAAACTCATCTTT.

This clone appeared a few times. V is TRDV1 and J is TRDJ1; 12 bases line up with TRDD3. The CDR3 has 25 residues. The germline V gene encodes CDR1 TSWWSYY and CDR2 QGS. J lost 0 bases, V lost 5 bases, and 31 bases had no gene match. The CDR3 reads CALGNGIPTWVLYWGILRYTDKLIF. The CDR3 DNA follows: TGTGCTCTTGGGAATGGGATTCCTACGTGGGTCCTATACTGGGGGATACTAAGGTACACCGATAAACTCATCTTT.

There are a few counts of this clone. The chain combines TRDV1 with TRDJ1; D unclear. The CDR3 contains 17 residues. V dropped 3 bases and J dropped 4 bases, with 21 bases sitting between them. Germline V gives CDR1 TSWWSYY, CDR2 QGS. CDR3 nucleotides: TGTGCTCTTGGGGATTTAATTAAGGGCCACGAGGGCGATAAACTCATCTTT. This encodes CALGDLIKGHEGDKLIF.

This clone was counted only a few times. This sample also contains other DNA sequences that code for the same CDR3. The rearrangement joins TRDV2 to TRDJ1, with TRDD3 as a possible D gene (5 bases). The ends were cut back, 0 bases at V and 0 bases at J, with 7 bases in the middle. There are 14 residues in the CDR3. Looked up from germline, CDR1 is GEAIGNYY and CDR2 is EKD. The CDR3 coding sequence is TGTGCCTGTGACACCTGGGGAAACACCGATAAACTCATCTTT. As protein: CACDTWGNTDKLIF.

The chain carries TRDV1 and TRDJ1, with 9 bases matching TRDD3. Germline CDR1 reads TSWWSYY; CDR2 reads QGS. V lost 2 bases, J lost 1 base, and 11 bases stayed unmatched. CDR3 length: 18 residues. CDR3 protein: CALGEFRGYAKSTDKLIF. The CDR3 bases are TGTGCTCTTGGGGAATTCAGGGGATACGCGAAGAGCACCGATAAACTCATCTTT.

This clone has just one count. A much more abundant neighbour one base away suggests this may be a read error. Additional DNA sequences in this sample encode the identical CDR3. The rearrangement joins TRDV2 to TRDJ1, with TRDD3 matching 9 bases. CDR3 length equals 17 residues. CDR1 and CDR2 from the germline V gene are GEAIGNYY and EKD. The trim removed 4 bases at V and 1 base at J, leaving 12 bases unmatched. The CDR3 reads CACDTLLGGYSTDKLIF. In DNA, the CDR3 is TGTGCCTGTGATACGCTTCTCGGGGGATACAGCACCGATAAACTCATCTTT.

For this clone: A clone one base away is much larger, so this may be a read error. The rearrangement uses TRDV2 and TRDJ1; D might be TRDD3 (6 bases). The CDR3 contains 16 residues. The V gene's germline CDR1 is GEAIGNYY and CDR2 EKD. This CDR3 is CACDTVDTRITDELIF. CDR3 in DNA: TGTGCCTGTGACACCGTGGATACAAGGATCACCGATGAACTCATCTTT.

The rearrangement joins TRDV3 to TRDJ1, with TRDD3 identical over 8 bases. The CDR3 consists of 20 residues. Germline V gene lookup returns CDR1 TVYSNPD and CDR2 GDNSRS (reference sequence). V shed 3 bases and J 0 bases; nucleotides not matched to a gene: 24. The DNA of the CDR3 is TGTGCCTTCCAACTTTGGAAGCTGGGGGACCTACCCGAGTACACCGATAAACTCATCTTT. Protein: CAFQLWKLGDLPEYTDKLIF.

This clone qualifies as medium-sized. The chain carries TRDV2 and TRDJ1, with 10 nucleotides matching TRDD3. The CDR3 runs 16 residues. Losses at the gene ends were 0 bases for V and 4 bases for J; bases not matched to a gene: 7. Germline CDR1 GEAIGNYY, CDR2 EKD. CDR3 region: CACDTGYWGMCDKLIF. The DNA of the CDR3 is TGTGCCTGTGACACCGGCTACTGGGGGATGTGCGATAAACTCATCTTT.